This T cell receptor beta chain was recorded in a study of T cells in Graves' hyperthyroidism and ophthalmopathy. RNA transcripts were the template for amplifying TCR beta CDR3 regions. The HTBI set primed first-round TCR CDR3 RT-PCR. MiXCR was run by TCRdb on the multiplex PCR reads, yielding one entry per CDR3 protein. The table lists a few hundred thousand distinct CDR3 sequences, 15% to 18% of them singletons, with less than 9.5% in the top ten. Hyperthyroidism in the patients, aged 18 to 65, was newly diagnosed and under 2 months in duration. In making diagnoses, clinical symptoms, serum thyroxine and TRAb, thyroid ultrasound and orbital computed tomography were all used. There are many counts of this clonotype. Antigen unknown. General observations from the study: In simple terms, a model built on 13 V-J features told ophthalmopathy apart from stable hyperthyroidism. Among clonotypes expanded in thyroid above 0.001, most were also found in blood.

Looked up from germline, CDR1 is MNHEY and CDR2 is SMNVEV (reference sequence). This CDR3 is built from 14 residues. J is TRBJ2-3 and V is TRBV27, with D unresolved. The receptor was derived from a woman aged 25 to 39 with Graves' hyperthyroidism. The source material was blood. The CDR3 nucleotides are TGTGCTCTCGAAGGGTACCCTAGCACAGATACGCAGTATTTT. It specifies CALEGYPSTDTQYF.